Listed here are 25 T cell receptor beta chains from one sample, sequenced in a study of OX40 agonist ivuxolimab in advanced cancers. TCRdb's table, derived via immunoSEQ multiplex PCR, lists solely in-frame clones and lacks some. Here the sample spans 50,000 to 70,000 clones, approximately 86% being singletons. The sequences come from CD4+ or CD8+ T cells sorted from blood, collected in a trial of the OX40 agonist ivuxolimab. Every receptor here comes from an adult with an advanced solid tumor such as melanoma, head and neck, liver or kidney cancer.

In this sample, this clone turned up once. The V gene is TRBV6-5, the J gene TRBJ1-2; 7 bases line up with TRBD1. CDR3 length equals 15 residues. J gave up 4 bases and V 2 bases, and 7 bases lay outside the gene matches. Germline V gene data show CDR1 as MNHEY and CDR2 as SVGAGI. This chain's CDR3 is CASSYANTGVYGYTF. The CDR3 nucleotides are TGTGCCAGCAGTTACGCTAACACAGGGGTCTATGGCTACACCTTC.

V gene TRBV2 combines with J gene TRBJ2-7; weak D call: TRBD1 (5 bases). The V end was cut by 4 bases, the J end by 1 base, with 5 bases between. Germline-derived CDR1 and CDR2 are SNHLY and FYNNEI. There are 12 residues in the CDR3. Written as DNA, the CDR3 is TGTGCCAGCAGTGGACAGTCCTACGAGCAGTACTTC. Protein: CASSGQSYEQYF.

The chain has TRBV30 and TRBJ2-4; 7 nucleotides match TRBD2. V was pared by 0 bases and J by 8 bases, with 1 base of the junction left unmatched. The germline V gene encodes CDR1 GTSNPN and CDR2 SVGIG (reference sequence). This CDR3 comprises 12 residues. CDR3 sequence: CAWSVRGDIQYF. CDR3 bases: TGTGCCTGGAGTGTCCGGGGGGACATTCAGTACTTC.

The J gene is TRBJ2-4, the V gene TRBV19; the match to TRBD1 covers 9 bases. CDR1 is LNHDA, CDR2 SQIVND, per germline (reference sequence). CDR3 length: 14 residues. Germline trimming cut 7 bases from V and 8 bases from J; bases unmatched to any gene: 9. The CDR3 nucleotides read TGTGCCAGTACTTCCGACAGGGGGTCCGACATTCAGTACTTC. This encodes CASTSDRGSDIQYF.

This chain joins TRBV11-2 and TRBJ2-7; perhaps TRBD2 as D (5 bases). Trimming removed 7 bases at V and 0 bases at J, with 13 bases between. Germline V gene sequence: CDR1 SGHAT, CDR2 FQNNGV. The CDR3 spans 14 residues. The CDR3 loop is CASKAVPSSYEQYF. The CDR3 nucleotides read TGTGCCAGCAAAGCGGTTCCGAGCTCCTACGAGCAGTACTTC.

J is TRBJ2-1 and V is TRBV5-6; D not resolved. The germline gives CDR1 SGHDT, CDR2 YYEEEE. The CDR3 loop spans 12 amino acids. V was clipped by 4 bases and J by 7 bases, with 9 bases between them. CDR3 in amino acids: CASSPDENEQFF. The CDR3 nucleotides are TGTGCCAGCAGCCCGGATGAAAATGAGCAGTTCTTC. The complete variable domain, with remaining parts taken from reference TRBV5-6 and TRBJ2-1, reads DAGVTQSPTHLIKTRGQQVTLRCSPKSGHDTVSWYQQALGQGPQFIFQYYEEEERQRGNFPDRFSGHQFPNYSSELNVNALLLGDSALYLCASSPDENEQFFGPGTRLTVL.

The chain carries TRBV11-1 and TRBJ2-1; 7 bases line up with TRBD2. This CDR3 contains 15 residues. V gave up 3 bases and J gave up 2 bases; unmatched junction bases: 4. Germline V gene lookup returns CDR1 SGHAT and CDR2 FQDESV (reference sequence). The CDR3 sequence: CASSFLGTTYNEQFF. The CDR3 bases are TGTGCCAGCAGCTTTCTCGGGACTACCTACAATGAGCAGTTCTTC.

The J gene is TRBJ1-1, the V gene TRBV6-1, with D possibly matching TRBD1 (6 bases). The germline V gene has CDR1 MNHNS and CDR2 SASEGT. Trimming took off 6 bases at V and 11 bases at J, with 10 bases between the two ends. This CDR3 contains 10 residues. CDR3 loop: CASRMRGAFF. The DNA of the CDR3 is TGTGCCAGCAGGATGAGGGGGGCTTTCTTT.

The chain combines TRBV4-2 with TRBJ2-2, with TRBD1 matching 7 bases. The V and J ends lost 2 bases and 6 bases, in that order; junction bases with no gene match: 6. CDR1 is LGHNA, CDR2 YNFKEQ, per germline. The CDR3 sequence is 15 residues long. CDR3 sequence (DNA): TGTGCCAGCAGCCAACCAGACAGGGTGCCCGGGGAGCTGTTTTTT. It codes for CASSQPDRVPGELFF.

CDR3 bases: TGTGCCAGCAGTAGGACAGGCTATGGCTACACCTTC. It specifies CASSRTGYGYTF. The V and J genes are TRBV13 and TRBJ1-2, with 7 bases fitting TRBD1. After removal of 6 bases from V and 4 bases from J, the junction contained 2 bases not matched to a gene. The CDR3 extends over 12 amino acids. Germline V lookup: CDR1 PRHDT, CDR2 FYEKMQ (reference sequence).

The V and J genes are TRBV18 and TRBJ2-1, with 14 positions matching TRBD2. J gave up 8 bases and V 3 bases, and 6 bases lay outside the gene matches. The CDR3 sequence is 16 residues long. The germline V gene encodes CDR1 KGHSH and CDR2 LQKENI. The CDR3 DNA reads as TGTGCCAGCTCACCCGTCGGACTAGCGGGAGGTTATGAGCAGTTCTTC. This codes for CASSPVGLAGGYEQFF.

The V and J genes are TRBV2 and TRBJ2-4; TRBD1 aligns across 8 bases. Germline V gene data show CDR1 as SNHLY and CDR2 as FYNNEI. The CDR3 has 14 residues. J lost 9 bases, V lost 6 bases, and 10 bases had no gene match. The CDR3 bases are TGTGCCAGCAGACAAGGACAGGGTGGGGGCATTCAGTACTTC. It specifies CASRQGQGGGIQYF.

This chain connects TRBV29-1 to TRBJ1-2; D remains unclear. The ends were cut back, 6 bases at V and 3 bases at J, with 11 bases in the middle. Germline V gene lookup returns CDR1 SQVTM and CDR2 ANQGSEA. This CDR3 spans 12 amino acids. DNA for the CDR3: TGCAGCGTCTCCAGAACTGACTATGGCTACACCTTC. Its translation: CSVSRTDYGYTF.

The chain couples TRBV5-6 to TRBJ1-5; D unresolved. Trimming shortened V by 3 bases and J by 8 bases, and 12 bases separated the two germline ends. The V gene's germline CDR1 is SGHDT and CDR2 YYEEEE. The CDR3 contains 13 residues. The CDR3 DNA reads TGTGCCAGCAGCTGGGCAGCCGCCGAGCCCCAGCATTTT. It yields the protein CASSWAAAEPQHF.

This clone appeared a single time. This sequence joins TRBV19 and TRBJ1-5, with D possibly being TRBD1 (6 bases). Germline V gene lookup returns CDR1 LNHDA and CDR2 SQIVND (reference sequence). This CDR3 is 15 amino acids long. V lost 1 base, J lost 6 bases, and 13 bases lay in between. The CDR3 coding sequence is TGTGCCAGTAGTATAGGGGGCAGGGGTCCTCAGCCCCAGCATTTT. It is translated as CASSIGGRGPQPQHF.

This clone has just one count. The chain employs TRBV7-2 and TRBJ2-3; 9 bases agree with TRBD1. Germline V CDR1 and CDR2: SGHTA, FQGNSA. V trimming: 1 base; J trimming: 8 bases; junction bases outside the gene matches: 7. CDR3 length equals 15 residues. The CDR3 nucleotides are TGTGCCAGCAGCTTAGGCGGGACAGGGAGGAGTACGCAGTATTTT. Its translation is CASSLGGTGRSTQYF.

The chain links TRBV11-3 to TRBJ2-3; D may correspond to TRBD1 or TRBD2 (5 bases each). V was cut by 7 bases and J by 0 bases, with 14 bases left in between. CDR1 is SGHNT, CDR2 YENEEA, per germline. The CDR3 runs 15 residues. The CDR3 here is CASTPGRVSTDTQYF. For the CDR3, the DNA is TGTGCCAGCACCCCGGGGCGGGTGAGCACAGATACGCAGTATTTT.

The chain recombines TRBV30 with TRBJ1-3; D is ambiguous. Germline loops: CDR1 GTSNPN, CDR2 SVGIG (reference sequence). The CDR3 loop spans 12 amino acids. Trimming removed 3 bases at V and 8 bases at J, with 11 bases between. CDR3 coding DNA: TGTGCCTGGAGAAAATATGAAGACACCATATATTTT. Translated, it gives CAWRKYEDTIYF.

This clone was recorded once. The V gene is TRBV25-1, the J gene TRBJ2-2, with 9 bases matching TRBD1. Germline V CDR1 and CDR2: MGHDK, SYGVNS. The CDR3 loop spans 14 amino acids. The V and J ends lost 5 bases and 6 bases, in that order; junction bases with no gene match: 4. CDR3 residues: CASSLQGAPGELFF. CDR3 DNA: TGTGCCAGCAGTCTACAGGGGGCGCCCGGGGAGCTGTTTTTT. Based on the CDR3 plus reference TRBV25-1 and TRBJ2-2, the full variable domain is EADIYQTPRYLVIGTGKKITLECSQTMGHDKMYWYQQDPGMELHLIHYSYGVNSTEKGDLSSESTVSRIRTEHFPLTLESARPSHTSQYLCASSLQGAPGELFFGEGSRLTVL.

The chain joins TRBV11-3 to TRBJ1-2, with no clear D. From germline, CDR1 is SGHNT and CDR2 YENEEA. Trimming shortened V by 3 bases and J by 4 bases, and 12 bases separated the two germline ends. This CDR3 is built from 14 residues. This CDR3 reads CASSLTGPGYGYTF. For the CDR3, the DNA is TGTGCCAGCAGCTTGACTGGCCCCGGCTATGGCTACACCTTC.

This chain joins TRBV4-1 and TRBJ1-1, with D unclear. V lost 4 bases to trimming and J lost 6 bases, with 24 bases between them. Germline CDR1 MGHRA, CDR2 YSYEKL. This CDR3 is 17 amino acids long. The CDR3 region is CASSLRLGGVERAEAFF. The CDR3 region has the DNA TGCGCCAGCAGCCTACGACTGGGAGGCGTGGAGAGGGCTGAAGCTTTCTTT.

The rearrangement links TRBV18 to TRBJ1-1, with D maybe TRBD1 (5 bases). V dropped 3 bases and J dropped 0 bases, with 17 bases sitting between them. The CDR3 length is 17 residues. Germline lookup yields CDR1 KGHSH and CDR2 LQKENI. The CDR3 reads CASSPITSRGMNTEAFF. Here the CDR3 DNA reads TGTGCCAGCTCACCCATAACGTCCCGGGGGATGAACACTGAAGCTTTCTTT.

V usage is TRBV19 and J usage is TRBJ2-7, with D possibly being TRBD2 (7 bases). Between the trimmed V and J ends, which lost 6 bases and 4 bases, there was a span of 22 bases. The CDR3 consists of 16 residues. Germline CDR1 is LNHDA and CDR2 is SQIVND (reference sequence). The CDR3, as DNA: TGTGCCAGTAGGGGGGGGCCGAAGGGACGCAGTTACGAGCAGTACTTC. It is translated as CASRGGPKGRSYEQYF.

The J gene is TRBJ2-1, the V gene TRBV7-3, with 11 bases fitting TRBD1. Germline values: CDR1 SGHTA, CDR2 FQGTGA. The J segment lost 6 bases and the V segment lost 1 base, leaving 20 bases of the junction unmatched. CDR3 length equals 21 residues. DNA for the CDR3: TGTGCCAGCAGCTTAATGCAAAGGGACAGGGGGACGGCTTCAATGGGCAATGAGCAGTTCTTC. Translating it yields CASSLMQRDRGTASMGNEQFF.

The chain joins TRBV7-3 to TRBJ1-5; TRBD1 matches 9 bases. Trimming cost V 5 bases and J 0 bases; bases outside gene matches: 11. The V gene's germline CDR1 is SGHTA and CDR2 FQGTGA. The CDR3 totals 18 residues. Here the CDR3 reads CASSPWDRVFPSNQPQHF. The CDR3 region has the DNA TGTGCCAGCAGCCCCTGGGACAGGGTATTCCCTAGCAATCAGCCCCAGCATTTT.